The 27 T cell receptor beta chains below all came from one sample that was sequenced in a study of T cells after yellow fever vaccination. Each CDR3 protein gets one entry after TCRdb re-called the 5' RACE reads with MiXCR. The data hold some 130,000 distinct CDR3 sequences, with 6.6% observed a single time. The sample consisted of CD4+ T cells sorted from PBMCs, taken 10 days after the yellow fever booster vaccination. The receptors shown here come from a man younger than 40 who received the YFV17D yellow fever vaccine.

This clonotype was detected many times. The V call is TRBV20-1, the J call TRBJ2-1, with 11 bases lining up with TRBD2. The CDR3 totals 14 residues. Germline V gene data show CDR1 as DFQATT and CDR2 as SNEGSKA (reference sequence). J was trimmed by 5 bases and V by 6 bases; bases with no gene match: 6. The CDR3 loop is CSASGLAADNEQFF. DNA for the CDR3: TGCAGTGCCTCGGGACTAGCGGCTGACAATGAGCAGTTCTTC.

This clonotype was counted ten times or more. The chain couples TRBV20-1 to TRBJ2-7; no clear D gene. The CDR3 has 13 amino acids. V lost 3 bases and J lost 2, with 11 bases in between. CDR1 is DFQATT and CDR2 is SNEGSKA in the germline V gene (reference sequence). CDR3 sequence (DNA): TGCAGTGCTAGTCCTCGGGCACCCTACGAGCAGTACTTC. Residues: CSASPRAPYEQYF.

This clonotype was recorded many times. This chain uses TRBV7-9 with TRBJ2-3; 11 bases agree with TRBD2. The CDR3 has 17 residues. V gave up 1 base and J gave up 1 base; unmatched junction bases: 4. Germline V gene sequence: CDR1 SEHNR, CDR2 FQNEAQ (reference sequence). As DNA, the CDR3 is TGTGCCAGCAGCTTAGGTTCACTAGCGGGAGGCACAGATACGCAGTATTTT. The encoded protein is CASSLGSLAGGTDTQYF.

The sample holds many counts of this clonotype. The chain employs TRBV5-1 and TRBJ2-7, with D possibly being TRBD1 (5 bases). Germline V lookup: CDR1 SGHRS, CDR2 YFSETQ. V was shortened by 2 bases and J by 3 bases, with 9 bases between the two germline ends. This CDR3 is built from 13 residues. The CDR3 bases are TGCGCCAGCAGCTTATTCGACAGCTACGAGCAGTACTTC. This encodes CASSLFDSYEQYF.

This clonotype turned up a few times. The rearrangement uses TRBV15 and TRBJ2-5; D assignment may be TRBD1 or TRBD2 (5 bases each). Trimming shortened V by 0 bases and J by 7 bases, and 15 bases separated the two germline ends. Germline V gives CDR1 LNHNV, CDR2 YYDKDF (reference sequence). The CDR3 length is 15 residues. DNA of the CDR3: TGTGCCACCAGCAGAGATGGGACGGCATTGCGGACCCAGTACTTC. It encodes CATSRDGTALRTQYF.

In this sample, this clonotype turned up many times. The V call is TRBV6-5, the J call TRBJ2-5; the D call may be TRBD1 or TRBD2 (5 bases each). The CDR3 is made up of 14 amino acids. Germline V gene data show CDR1 as MNHEY and CDR2 as SVGAGI. V lost 0 bases and J lost 7, with 12 bases in between. This chain's CDR3 is CASSYSGDLGTQYF. The CDR3 bases are TGTGCCAGCAGTTACTCAGGGGACCTGGGGACCCAGTACTTC.

The chain employs TRBV7-9 and TRBJ1-2; D is perhaps TRBD1 (5 bases). The CDR3 runs to 16 residues. Per germline, CDR1 SEHNR and CDR2 FQNEAQ (reference sequence). V was shortened by 2 bases and J by 4 bases, with 17 bases between the two germline ends. The CDR3 DNA sequence: TGTGCCAGCAGCTTACGCCGGGACCCTGTATTCTATGGCTACACCTTC. Residues: CASSLRRDPVFYGYTF.

To note about this clonotype: This may arise from a read error, as a much more abundant clone is one base away. This rearrangement joins TRBV29-1 to TRBJ2-2; TRBD1 might be the D (7 bases). This CDR3 spans 13 amino acids. The germline CDR1 and CDR2 sequences are SQVTM and ANQGSEA. Deletions cut 4 bases from V and 6 bases from J, with 12 bases between. CDR3 sequence: CSVAQGGAGELFF. The CDR3 DNA sequence: TGCAGCGTTGCCCAGGGGGGCGCCGGGGAGCTGTTTTTT.

This clonotype was counted only a few times. CDR3 in amino acids: CAIREGGANQPQHF. DNA for the CDR3: TGTGCCATCAGGGAGGGGGGGGCTAATCAGCCCCAGCATTTT. The V and J genes are TRBV10-3 and TRBJ1-5; TRBD1 might be the D (6 bases). The CDR3 is made up of 14 amino acids. From germline, CDR1 is ENHRY and CDR2 SYGVKD. The V end lost 6 bases, the J end lost 4 bases, and 13 bases lay between the germline ends.

In regard to this clonotype: A much larger clone differs from this one at a single base, so this may be a read error. V gene TRBV6-1 combines with J gene TRBJ2-6; TRBD1 might be the D (6 bases). This CDR3 is built from 18 residues. Trimming cost V 6 bases and J 0 bases, with 18 bases left between them. Looked up from germline, CDR1 is MNHNS and CDR2 is SASEGT. In DNA, the CDR3 is TGTGCCAGCAGGATAACGGGACATGAGAACTCTGGGGCCAACGTCCTGACTTTC. Its protein product is CASRITGHENSGANVLTF.

The sample holds many counts of this clonotype. J is TRBJ2-1 and V is TRBV25-1; D is uncertain. Germline-derived CDR1 and CDR2 are MGHDK and SYGVNS. The V gene lost 3 bases and the J gene lost 4 bases, with 10 bases spanning the gap. The CDR3 covers 14 residues. The CDR3 sequence is CASSDQRSYNEQFF. CDR3 DNA: TGTGCCAGCAGTGACCAACGTTCTTACAATGAGCAGTTCTTC.

This clonotype was recorded at least ten times. The chain joins TRBV5-5 to TRBJ2-5; 9 bases map to TRBD2. CDR1 and CDR2 (germline): SGHKS, YYEKEE (reference sequence). The junction had 8 bases not matched to a gene; V was cut back by 4 bases and J by 4 bases. This CDR3 contains 15 residues. In nucleotides, the CDR3 is TGTGCCAGCAGCACGGGACTAGCCGCGGGAGAGACCCAGTACTTC. It encodes CASSTGLAAGETQYF.

This clonotype was seen at least ten times. V and J are TRBV10-1 and TRBJ2-1, with D unclear. CDR1 and CDR2 from the germline V gene are WNHNN and SYGVQD (reference sequence). Trimming removed 0 bases at V and 9 bases at J, with 9 bases between. CDR3 length equals 13 residues. The CDR3 sequence: CASSESRQGEQFF. CDR3 bases: TGCGCCAGCAGTGAGTCGAGACAAGGTGAGCAGTTCTTC.

The genes are TRBV20-1 and TRBJ1-1; TRBD1 is a possible D gene (5 bases). The CDR3 is made up of 11 amino acids. Germline-derived CDR1 and CDR2 are DFQATT and SNEGSKA (reference sequence). In nucleotides, the CDR3 is TGCAGCAGGGTACGGGGCACTGAAGCTTTCTTT. This sequence encodes CSRVRGTEAFF.

This clonotype was recorded a few times. The chain carries TRBV18 and TRBJ1-2; TRBD1 might be the D (5 bases). Trimming took off 6 bases at V and 8 bases at J, with 16 bases between the two ends. The germline gives CDR1 KGHSH, CDR2 LQKENI. The CDR3 has 13 residues. The CDR3 sequence is CASSPQTTDGYTF. CDR3 sequence (DNA): TGTGCCAGCTCCCCCCAGACGACAGACGGCTACACCTTC.

This clonotype was recorded at least ten times. This rearrangement joins TRBV6-5 to TRBJ2-7; 11 bases are a match to TRBD1. The CDR3 loop spans 16 amino acids. Germline CDR1 reads MNHEY; CDR2 reads SVGAGI. Trimming removed 2 bases from V and 5 bases from J; junction bases left unmatched: 8. CDR3 in amino acids: CASSYTTGQGAHEQYF. The CDR3 DNA reads TGTGCCAGCAGTTACACGACCGGACAGGGGGCCCACGAGCAGTACTTC.

This clonotype was detected ten times or more. The chain combines TRBV28 with TRBJ2-1; TRBD1 matches at 9 bases. CDR1 MDHEN and CDR2 SYDVKM come from the germline V gene. The CDR3 runs to 15 residues. The junction had 6 bases not matched to a gene; V was cut back by 8 bases and J by 1 base. The CDR3 loop is CASLHGTGSYNEQFF. Here the CDR3 DNA reads TGTGCCAGCCTGCACGGGACAGGGTCCTACAATGAGCAGTTCTTC.

This clonotype came up many times. This sequence joins TRBV6-5 and TRBJ2-7, with TRBD1 matching 7 bases. There are 14 residues in the CDR3. Losses at the gene ends were 0 bases for V and 2 bases for J; bases not matched to a gene: 1. CDR1 is MNHEY and CDR2 is SVGAGI in the germline V gene. The CDR3 coding sequence is TGTGCCAGCAGTTACTCAAGGGGGCCCTACGAGCAGTACTTC. It is translated as CASSYSRGPYEQYF.

This clonotype has a handful of counts. This sequence joins TRBV12-3 or TRBV12-4 and TRBJ2-5, with no clear D. The V end was cut by 3 bases, the J end by 2 bases, with 7 bases between. The CDR3 covers 13 residues. The CDR3 loop is CASSLGMQETQYF. CDR3 sequence (DNA): TGTGCCAGCAGTTTGGGGATGCAAGAGACCCAGTACTTC.

This clonotype was observed at least ten times. Written as DNA, the CDR3 is TGTGCCAGCGGACGACAGGAACTAACCCTAGGGGAGCAGTTCTTC. Its translation: CASGRQELTLGEQFF. The rearrangement uses TRBV12-3 or TRBV12-4 and TRBJ2-1; D possibly corresponds to TRBD1 (6 bases). With 8 bases removed from V and 10 bases from J, the gap between germline ends came to 24 bases. The CDR3 has 15 residues.

This clonotype occurred many times. V gene TRBV12-3 or TRBV12-4 combines with J gene TRBJ2-1; TRBD2 agrees at 9 bases. The ends lost 2 bases at V and 8 bases at J; junction bases unmatched: 4. The CDR3 extends over 14 amino acids. The CDR3 bases are TGTGCCAGCAGTTTACAGCTAGCGGGATATGAGCAGTTCTTC. It codes for CASSLQLAGYEQFF.

This clonotype was picked up many times. V is TRBV20-1 and J is TRBJ1-6; D might be TRBD1 (5 bases). Germline values: CDR1 DFQATT, CDR2 SNEGSKA (reference sequence). This CDR3 is built from 13 residues. Trimming took 6 bases from V and 9 from J, leaving 15 bases between them. DNA for the CDR3: TGCAGTGCCTCGGACACTATTGTTTCACCCCTCCACTTT. It yields the protein CSASDTIVSPLHF.

At least ten counts were recorded for this clonotype. The rearrangement uses TRBV10-3 and TRBJ2-1; D is uncertain. The V gene lost 10 bases and the J gene lost 6 bases, with 13 bases spanning the gap. The germline gives CDR1 ENHRY, CDR2 SYGVKD. CDR3 length equals 12 residues. The CDR3 sequence is CATRMPVNEQFF. CDR3 DNA sequence: TGTGCCACCCGCATGCCTGTCAATGAGCAGTTCTTC.

This clonotype has ten or more counts. This chain uses TRBV6-5 with TRBJ2-4, with 8 bases matching TRBD1. V was clipped by 0 bases and J by 0 bases; unmatched bases: 4. The CDR3 is made up of 17 amino acids. Germline V lookup: CDR1 MNHEY, CDR2 SVGAGI. CDR3 amino acids: CASSYSSTGVAKNIQYF. CDR3 bases: TGTGCCAGCAGTTACTCGTCGACAGGGGTAGCCAAAAACATTCAGTACTTC.

The table lists this clonotype with many counts. The chain couples TRBV6-5 to TRBJ2-3, with D possibly TRBD2 on 5 matching bases. The V end was cut by 3 bases, the J end by 3 bases, with 16 bases between. Germline lookup yields CDR1 MNHEY and CDR2 SVGAGI. The CDR3 covers 16 residues. CDR3 protein: CASSYTSGPATDTQYF. The DNA of the CDR3 is TGTGCCAGCAGTTATACGAGCGGACCAGCAACAGATACGCAGTATTTT.

The chain couples TRBV10-3 to TRBJ1-2, with D unresolved. There are 13 residues in the CDR3. Germline lookup yields CDR1 ENHRY and CDR2 SYGVKD. Trimming removed 3 bases at V and 4 bases at J, with 9 bases between. The CDR3 here is CAISEGKVYGYTF. CDR3 DNA: TGTGCCATCAGTGAAGGGAAGGTCTATGGCTACACCTTC.

In its sample, this clonotype was seen many times. The J gene is TRBJ2-7, the V gene TRBV10-3; 8 bases fit TRBD1. Looked up from germline, CDR1 is ENHRY and CDR2 is SYGVKD. The CDR3 contains 16 residues. Trimming cost V 3 bases and J 1 base; bases outside gene matches: 8. The CDR3 coding sequence is TGTGCCATCAGTGATCCTGGACAGGGCAGATCCTACGAGCAGTACTTC. Translated: CAISDPGQGRSYEQYF.